The next 17 T cell receptor beta chains were all read from a single sample in a study of shared clonotypes between healthy human individuals. The table came from immunoSEQ multiplex PCR; TCRdb's copy has only in-frame clones and leaves some out. This table has over a million clones, around 97% appearing once. Sequenced material: naive CD4+ T cells sorted from blood. Subset in this sample: CD45RA+ positively selected. Receptors originate from a man aged 25 to 45 in good health.

As regards this clone: In the same sample, other DNA sequences code for this CDR3. V and J are TRBV5-5 and TRBJ2-7; no clear D gene. Germline-derived CDR1 and CDR2 are SGHKS and YYEKEE (reference sequence). V gave up 0 bases and J gave up 1 base, with 5 bases separating them. There are 13 residues in the CDR3. CDR3 bases: TGTGCCAGCAGCTTGGGTCAGTCCTACGAGCAGTACTTC. Translated: CASSLGQSYEQYF. Complete variable domain (other parts from reference TRBV5-5 and TRBJ2-7): DAGVTQSPTHLIKTRGQQVTLRCSPISGHKSVSWYQQVLGQGPQFIFQYYEKEERGRGNFPDRFSARQFPNYSSELNVNALLLGDSALYLCASSLGQSYEQYFGPGTRLTVT.

V and J are TRBV9 and TRBJ2-5, with 9 positions matching TRBD2. The CDR3 extends over 17 amino acids. The junction had 8 bases not matched to a gene; V was cut back by 0 bases and J by 2 bases. Per the germline V gene, CDR1 is SGDLS and CDR2 is YYNGEE. The CDR3 DNA reads as TGTGCCAGCAGCGTAGACCCAAGCGGGGGGATTCAAGAGACCCAGTACTTC. It codes for CASSVDPSGGIQETQYF.

The rearrangement uses TRBV7-2 and TRBJ2-1, with TRBD1 identical over 12 bases. After removal of 1 base from V and 7 bases from J, the junction contained 5 bases not matched to a gene. The CDR3 loop spans 16 amino acids. CDR1 and CDR2 from the germline V gene are SGHTA and FQGNSA. This CDR3 reads CASSLVGTGGMNEQFF. Written as DNA, the CDR3 is TGTGCCAGCAGCTTAGTGGGGACAGGGGGCATGAATGAGCAGTTCTTC.

The J gene is TRBJ2-1, the V gene TRBV7-2, with TRBD2 identical over 8 bases. Germline trimming cut 1 base from V and 5 bases from J; bases unmatched to any gene: 7. The CDR3 sequence is 16 residues long. CDR1 and CDR2 (germline): SGHTA, FQGNSA. In DNA form, the CDR3 reads TGTGCCAGCAGCTTAGTGGCAGCACTAGCGGACAATGAGCAGTTCTTC. Translating gives CASSLVAALADNEQFF.

This rearrangement joins TRBV6-5 to TRBJ1-2; D gene uncertain. Germline V gives CDR1 MNHEY, CDR2 SVGAGI. The CDR3 loop spans 14 amino acids. Deletions cut 0 bases from V and 7 bases from J, with 12 bases between. DNA for the CDR3: TGTGCCAGCAGTTACTCTTACGATGCGGGTGGCTACACCTTC. This encodes CASSYSYDAGGYTF.

The J gene is TRBJ2-5, the V gene TRBV18; D unresolved. Trimming pared 4 bases from V and 4 bases from J, leaving 10 bases between. This CDR3 is built from 13 residues. Germline assignment: CDR1 KGHSH and CDR2 LQKENI. DNA of the CDR3: TGTGCCAGCTCACTTAAGGGTGGAGAGACCCAGTACTTC. Translated, it gives CASSLKGGETQYF.

The rearrangement uses TRBV2 and TRBJ2-5; D may be TRBD1 or TRBD2 (5 bases each). This CDR3 is 13 amino acids long. Germline CDR1 reads SNHLY; CDR2 reads FYNNEI. Trimming left V 6 bases short and J 4 bases short, with 12 bases between. CDR3 in amino acids: CASSGTQRETQYF. The CDR3 DNA is TGTGCCAGCAGCGGGACCCAAAGAGAGACCCAGTACTTC.

V and J are TRBV18 and TRBJ1-1, with 8 bases fitting TRBD1. Germline V lookup: CDR1 KGHSH, CDR2 LQKENI. There are 15 residues in the CDR3. With 8 bases clipped from V and 0 bases from J, the junction kept 8 bases outside the gene matches. CDR3 loop: CASHGQGTVNTEAFF. The CDR3 DNA sequence: TGTGCCAGCCATGGACAGGGAACGGTGAACACTGAAGCTTTCTTT.

This clone was detected only once. This sequence joins TRBV7-8 and TRBJ2-1; possibly TRBD2 for D (5 bases). This CDR3 is 12 amino acids long. Trimming cost V 5 bases and J 10 bases, with 12 bases left between them. Germline CDR1 reads SGHVS; CDR2 reads FQNEAQ. The CDR3 reads CASSRGPREQFF. The CDR3 DNA follows: TGTGCCAGCAGCCGCGGGCCCCGAGAGCAGTTCTTC.

This chain connects TRBV7-8 to TRBJ2-6, with 7 bases that match TRBD1. Germline V gives CDR1 SGHVS, CDR2 FQNEAQ. CDR3 length: 18 residues. J lost 0 bases, V lost 5 bases, and 10 bases had no gene match. CDR3 region: CASSLRDSPSSGANVLTF. The CDR3 DNA reads TGTGCCAGCAGCCTCCGGGACAGCCCCAGCTCTGGGGCCAACGTCCTGACTTTC.

This chain joins TRBV11-2 and TRBJ1-4, with 8 bases matching TRBD1. This CDR3 comprises 17 residues. Germline V gives CDR1 SGHAT, CDR2 FQNNGV. The V gene end was trimmed by 1 base and the J gene end by 7 bases; junction bases not matched to a gene: 11. The CDR3 bases are TGTGCCAGCAGCTTAGCGAGGTCCAGGACAGGGCTTGAAAAACTGTTTTTT. Amino acid sequence: CASSLARSRTGLEKLFF.

The chain links TRBV7-3 to TRBJ2-7, with TRBD2 identical over 7 bases. This CDR3 has 14 amino acids. The J segment lost 3 bases and the V segment lost 5 bases, leaving 7 bases of the junction unmatched. Germline values: CDR1 SGHTA, CDR2 FQGTGA. The CDR3 loop is CASSPGGSIYEQYF. In DNA form, the CDR3 reads TGTGCCAGCAGCCCCGGGGGGAGCATCTACGAGCAGTACTTC.

V is TRBV19 and J is TRBJ2-1; D possibly matches TRBD1 or TRBD2 (5 bases each). Trimming stripped 6 bases from V and 9 bases from J, with 9 bases between. The CDR3 spans 11 residues. CDR1 LNHDA and CDR2 SQIVND come from the germline V gene (reference sequence). The CDR3 sequence is CASRRGGEQFF. The CDR3 DNA reads TGTGCCAGTAGGAGGGGTGGTGAGCAGTTCTTC.

The chain couples TRBV7-2 to TRBJ2-2, with 9 bases fitting TRBD1. Germline CDR1 SGHTA, CDR2 FQGNSA. The junction had 6 bases not matched to a gene; V was cut back by 5 bases and J by 5 bases. This CDR3 has 15 amino acids. Here the CDR3 reads CASSRDRAITGELFF. The CDR3 coding sequence is TGTGCCAGCAGCCGGGACAGGGCGATTACCGGGGAGCTGTTTTTT.

On this clone itself: The same CDR3 is also encoded by other DNA sequences in this sample. This chain joins TRBV5-1 and TRBJ1-2; D remains ambiguous. Trimming removed 0 bases at V and 3 bases at J, with 6 bases between. The CDR3 covers 13 residues. Germline V gene lookup returns CDR1 SGHRS and CDR2 YFSETQ. CDR3 protein: CASSLGGDYGYTF. The CDR3, as DNA: TGCGCCAGCAGCTTGGGCGGGGACTATGGCTACACCTTC.

The chain combines TRBV5-4 with TRBJ1-1; tentatively, D is TRBD1 (5 bases). The CDR3 contains 15 residues. Germline V gene data show CDR1 as SGHNT and CDR2 as YYREEE (reference sequence). V lost 0 bases, J lost 1 base, and 10 bases lay in between. CDR3 loop: CASSLGGAGNTEAFF. DNA for the CDR3: TGTGCCAGCAGCTTGGGAGGGGCAGGGAACACTGAAGCTTTCTTT.

The V call is TRBV27, the J call TRBJ2-1; no reliable D call. Trimming left V 6 bases short and J 4 bases short, with 7 bases between. The CDR3 is 12 amino acids. Germline assignment: CDR1 MNHEY and CDR2 SMNVEV (reference sequence). This CDR3 is CASRSRYNEQFF. CDR3 in DNA: TGTGCCAGCAGGAGCCGTTACAATGAGCAGTTCTTC.